The 27 T cell receptor beta chains in this list originate from one sample, sequenced in a study of cytomegalovirus exposure and HLA in healthy donors. Clones were sequenced by immunoSEQ multiplex PCR, and TCRdb holds only the in-frame ones, with some missing. This table holds over 110,000 clones, 70% to 90% found once. The material sequenced was PBMCs. Source of these receptors: a woman aged 30 to 39 in good health and CMV-seronegative.

The CDR3 DNA reads TGTGCCAGCAGTCCCCGGGACAGGATAAATGAAAAACTGTTTTTT. Amino acids: CASSPRDRINEKLFF. The chain uses TRBV2 and TRBJ1-4; 8 nucleotides agree with TRBD1. Germline CDR1 and CDR2: SNHLY and FYNNEI. With 5 bases clipped from V and 5 bases from J, the junction kept 7 bases outside the gene matches. CDR3 length: 15 residues.

The chain recombines TRBV7-9 with TRBJ2-5, with D unclear. The germline V gene has CDR1 SEHNR and CDR2 FQNEAQ (reference sequence). This CDR3 has 13 amino acids. V lost 1 base and J 5 bases, leaving 8 bases between the germline ends. CDR3 in amino acids: CASSLGSRETQYF. CDR3 DNA sequence: TGTGCCAGCAGCTTAGGTTCCCGGGAGACCCAGTACTTC.

The chain uses TRBV28 and TRBJ1-2; perhaps TRBD1 as D (5 bases). With 5 bases removed from V and 4 bases from J, the gap between germline ends came to 11 bases. Germline assignment: CDR1 MDHEN and CDR2 SYDVKM. The CDR3 extends over 13 amino acids. DNA for the CDR3: TGTGCCAGCAGTAGGCAGGGATCCTATGGCTACACCTTC. Its translation: CASSRQGSYGYTF.

The J gene is TRBJ1-1, the V gene TRBV27, with D maybe TRBD1 (5 bases). The length of the CDR3 is 18 residues. Germline CDR1 and CDR2: MNHEY and SMNVEV (reference sequence). V was clipped by 4 bases and J by 0 bases, with 21 bases between them. DNA for the CDR3: TGTGCCAGCAGTTCCCTACAAGGCGGGGGGGGATTGAACACTGAAGCTTTCTTT. Encoded protein: CASSSLQGGGGLNTEAFF.

This clone has a single count. This sequence joins TRBV5-4 and TRBJ1-2; 7 nucleotides match TRBD1. The CDR3 consists of 15 residues. The V segment lost 0 bases and the J segment 4 bases; nucleotides outside the gene matches: 6. Germline loops: CDR1 SGHNT, CDR2 YYREEE (reference sequence). The CDR3 is CASSLDLRQGYGYTF. The CDR3 bases are TGTGCCAGCAGCTTGGATTTGCGACAGGGCTATGGCTACACCTTC.

The V gene is TRBV5-4, the J gene TRBJ1-1; D unresolved. V lost 4 bases to trimming and J lost 1 base, with 8 bases between them. This CDR3 is built from 13 residues. The germline V gene encodes CDR1 SGHNT and CDR2 YYREEE (reference sequence). The DNA for the CDR3 is TGTGCCAGCAGCATACAGAGGAACACTGAAGCTTTCTTT. It yields the protein CASSIQRNTEAFF.

This clone was recorded a few times. J is TRBJ1-4 and V is TRBV28; 7 nucleotides align to TRBD1. Germline-derived CDR1 and CDR2 are MDHEN and SYDVKM. V shed 6 bases and J 2 bases; nucleotides not matched to a gene: 6. This CDR3 has 15 amino acids. CDR3 sequence: CASSNRQGTNEKLFF. The CDR3 DNA sequence: TGTGCCAGCAGCAATCGACAGGGTACTAATGAAAAACTGTTTTTT.

V is TRBV6-6 and J is TRBJ1-6; 7 nucleotides agree with TRBD1. The V and J ends lost 6 bases and 10 bases, in that order; junction bases with no gene match: 9. Per germline, CDR1 MNHNY and CDR2 SVGAGI (reference sequence). The CDR3 has 14 residues. For the CDR3, the DNA is TGTGCCAGCAGAACCACAGGGGTAGAATCACCCCTCCACTTT. Translation gives CASRTTGVESPLHF.

The V call is TRBV18, the J call TRBJ1-2; D may be TRBD1 (6 bases). Trimming cost V 6 bases and J 8 bases, with 16 bases left between them. CDR3 length: 13 amino acids. CDR1 is KGHSH, CDR2 LQKENI, per germline. The CDR3 DNA is TGTGCCAGCTCGCAGACAGGCGAGGGCGGCTACACCTTC. The encoded protein is CASSQTGEGGYTF.

The rearrangement links TRBV18 to TRBJ2-7; the D gene is possibly TRBD2 (7 bases). This CDR3 is built from 15 residues. CDR1 is KGHSH and CDR2 is LQKENI in the germline V gene. V gave up 2 bases and J gave up 3 bases, with 14 bases separating them. CDR3 DNA sequence: TGTGCCAGCTCACCAGGGAGGGGGGGCAGCTACGAGCAGTACTTC. Its translation: CASSPGRGGSYEQYF.

The V call is TRBV27, the J call TRBJ1-5; 7 bases agree with TRBD1. Trimming took 5 bases from V and 3 from J; bases not matched to a gene: 4. Germline CDR1 is MNHEY and CDR2 is SMNVEV (reference sequence). The CDR3 is 14 amino acids. CDR3 sequence (DNA): TGTGCCAGCAGTCCAGGACAGGACAATCAGCCCCAGCATTTT. The encoded protein is CASSPGQDNQPQHF.

The chain couples TRBV6-1 to TRBJ1-3; D is unresolved. Per germline, CDR1 MNHNS and CDR2 SASEGT. The CDR3 length is 15 residues. V lost 1 base and J 2 bases, leaving 9 bases between the germline ends. The chain's CDR3 is CASSEVGFTGNTIYF. CDR3 in DNA: TGTGCCAGCAGTGAAGTTGGCTTTACTGGAAACACCATATATTTT.

The gene calls are TRBV19 and TRBJ1-5, with 7 bases aligning to TRBD1. The germline V gene encodes CDR1 LNHDA and CDR2 SQIVND (reference sequence). CDR3 length equals 13 residues. Losses at the gene ends were 3 bases for V and 8 bases for J; bases not matched to a gene: 4. The CDR3 DNA follows: TGTGCCAGTAGTATTAGGGGGCGGAAGCCCCAGCATTTT. It specifies CASSIRGRKPQHF. The complete variable domain, with remaining parts taken from reference TRBV19 and TRBJ1-5, reads DGGITQSPKYLFRKEGQNVTLSCEQNLNHDAMYWYRQDPGQGLRLIYYSQIVNDFQKGDIAEGYSVSREKKESFPLTVTSAQKNPTAFYLCASSIRGRKPQHFGDGTRLSIL.

This chain connects TRBV5-4 to TRBJ2-5; 7 bases line up with TRBD2. CDR3 length: 16 amino acids. Losses at the gene ends were 4 bases for V and 1 base for J; bases not matched to a gene: 10. Per the germline V gene, CDR1 is SGHNT and CDR2 is YYREEE (reference sequence). The CDR3 sequence: CASSPARTRSQETQYF. The CDR3 DNA sequence: TGTGCCAGCAGCCCCGCCCGGACTAGAAGCCAAGAGACCCAGTACTTC.

This chain links TRBV7-3 with TRBJ1-1, with D maybe TRBD1 (6 bases). The CDR3 totals 13 residues. V lost 5 bases, J lost 1 base, and 8 bases lay in between. The germline CDR1 and CDR2 sequences are SGHTA and FQGTGA. In DNA, the CDR3 is TGTGCCAGCAGCGCGACAGGGAACACTGAAGCTTTCTTT. It translates to CASSATGNTEAFF.

The gene calls are TRBV2 and TRBJ2-5, with D hard to call. With 8 bases removed from V and 2 bases from J, the gap between germline ends came to 9 bases. The CDR3 is made up of 12 amino acids. Germline V gives CDR1 SNHLY, CDR2 FYNNEI. The CDR3 nucleotides read TGTGCCAGCCACAGATCACAAGAGACCCAGTACTTC. Its translation is CASHRSQETQYF. The full variable domain, in which reference TRBV2 and TRBJ2-5 provide the parts outside the CDR3, is EPEVTQTPSHQVTQMGQEVILRCVPISNHLYFYWYRQILGQKVEFLVSFYNNEISEKSEIFDDQFSVERPDGSNFTLKIRSTKLEDSAMYFCASHRSQETQYFGPGTRLLVL.

The V gene is TRBV15, the J gene TRBJ1-1, with 12 bases lining up with TRBD1. This CDR3 spans 13 amino acids. CDR1 and CDR2 from the germline V gene are LNHNV and YYDKDF (reference sequence). Unmatched junction bases numbered 5, after V lost 5 bases and J lost 10 bases. The chain's CDR3 is CATSAGTGGRAFF. The DNA of the CDR3 is TGTGCCACCAGCGCAGGGACAGGGGGCAGAGCTTTCTTT.

V gene TRBV9 combines with J gene TRBJ2-1; TRBD1 might be the D (6 bases). This CDR3 spans 14 amino acids. Between the trimmed V and J ends, which lost 4 bases and 4 bases, there was a span of 12 bases. Germline V gene sequence: CDR1 SGDLS, CDR2 YYNGEE. The CDR3, as DNA: TGTGCCAGCAGCCCTTGGACAGCTTACAATGAGCAGTTCTTC. Residues: CASSPWTAYNEQFF.

The chain is built from TRBV19 and TRBJ1-5; D possibly corresponds to TRBD1 (6 bases). Germline CDR1 reads LNHDA; CDR2 reads SQIVND (reference sequence). The V gene lost 9 bases and the J gene lost 5 bases, with 20 bases spanning the gap. The CDR3 length is 15 residues. The CDR3 here is CASRAGTLFYQPQHF. DNA of the CDR3: TGTGCCAGCCGCGCCGGGACACTTTTCTATCAGCCCCAGCATTTT.

The sample holds a few counts of this clone. The gene calls are TRBV5-1 and TRBJ1-6; TRBD1 might be the D (5 bases). The CDR3 contains 15 residues. Germline V gene sequence: CDR1 SGHRS, CDR2 YFSETQ. The V gene lost 0 bases and the J gene lost 9 bases, with 13 bases spanning the gap. DNA of the CDR3: TGCGCCAGCAGCTTGGAGTCAAGGGGCATTTCACCCCTCCACTTT. Translation: CASSLESRGISPLHF.

V is TRBV6-5 and J is TRBJ2-1; TRBD2 is a possible D gene (6 bases). Trimming stripped 8 bases from V and 8 bases from J, with 19 bases between. From germline, CDR1 is MNHEY and CDR2 SVGAGI. The CDR3 is 14 amino acids. In nucleotides, the CDR3 is TGTGCCAGCGGGTACCGGGGGAAGGGTTATGAGCAGTTCTTC. It is translated as CASGYRGKGYEQFF.

The chain joins TRBV11-3 to TRBJ2-1, with D unresolved. The CDR3 extends over 14 amino acids. V lost 5 bases to trimming and J lost 0 bases, with 8 bases between them. Germline V gene data show CDR1 as SGHNT and CDR2 as YENEEA. CDR3 loop: CASSRTSSYNEQFF. For the CDR3, the DNA is TGTGCCAGCAGCAGAACAAGCTCCTACAATGAGCAGTTCTTC.

This clone turned up a few times. The chain employs TRBV19 and TRBJ2-4; no clear D. The germline V gene has CDR1 LNHDA and CDR2 SQIVND (reference sequence). The CDR3 is made up of 16 amino acids. Trimming cost V 5 bases and J 3 bases, with 17 bases left between them. For the CDR3, the DNA is TGTGCCAGTAGTCCCTCGCTAGGTCTGAGCAAAAACATTCAGTACTTC. Its protein product is CASSPSLGLSKNIQYF.

There are many counts of this clone. V gene TRBV27 combines with J gene TRBJ2-7; D unclear. The V gene's germline CDR1 is MNHEY and CDR2 SMNVEV (reference sequence). Trimming left V 5 bases short and J 7 bases short, with 15 bases between. CDR3 length: 13 amino acids. The CDR3 DNA reads TGTGCCAGCAGTCCCGGGTCGACCCGGGAGCAGTACTTC. Protein sequence: CASSPGSTREQYF.

The rearrangement joins TRBV5-4 to TRBJ1-2, with D possibly being TRBD1 (5 bases). Germline V gene data show CDR1 as SGHNT and CDR2 as YYREEE (reference sequence). The CDR3 is 16 residues long. V was clipped by 1 base and J by 7 bases, with 20 bases between them. As DNA, the CDR3 is TGTGCCAGCAGCTTGTCCCGAAGGGGCAGCCTTTCTGGCTACACCTTC. This encodes CASSLSRRGSLSGYTF.

The J gene is TRBJ1-2, the V gene TRBV28, with a possible D match to TRBD1 (5 bases). Germline-derived CDR1 and CDR2 are MDHEN and SYDVKM. Trimming removed 6 bases from V and 0 bases from J, with 14 bases in between. The CDR3 spans 15 residues. The chain's CDR3 is CASSPPDISNYGYTF. The CDR3 DNA sequence: TGTGCCAGCAGCCCCCCGGACATTTCTAACTATGGCTACACCTTC.

The chain uses TRBV6-1 and TRBJ1-4; 7 bases agree with TRBD1. After removal of 4 bases from V and 5 bases from J, the junction contained 4 bases not matched to a gene. The CDR3 has 14 residues. From germline, CDR1 is MNHNS and CDR2 SASEGT. DNA for the CDR3: TGTGCCAGCAGTGCGGCAGGGGGAAATGAAAAACTGTTTTTT. Translated, it gives CASSAAGGNEKLFF.